The sequence of this T cell receptor (beta chain) was determined in a study of blood T cell repertoires in COVID-19. Study overall: Researchers got acute and convalescent COVID-19 samples from the United States, Italy and Spain. T cells, B-cell-depleted T cells, or PBMCs supplied cDNA or gDNA.

Per the study methods: Amplified reference gene primers provided the basis for estimating nucleated cell counts. Profiled with immunoSEQ multiplex PCR; TCRdb holds only in-frame clones, not every one. V, J and clone size are those of that table, while D and trimming were read from the DNA. The table shows 150,000 to 200,000 clones, with 90% occurring only once. The germline V gene encodes CDR1 SGHAT and CDR2 FQNNGV. This CDR3 contains 11 residues. The V end was cut by 8 bases, the J end by 2 bases, with 6 bases between. The material sequenced was peripheral blood. The clonotype originates from a man between 50 and 59 years old with acute or convalescent COVID-19. This sequence joins TRBV11-2 and TRBJ2-5; D is ambiguous. CDR3 bases: TGTGCCAGCGTCGGTCAAGAGACCCAGTACTTC. Translating gives CASVGQETQYF.